Below, 18 T cell receptor beta chains from the same sample are listed, as sequenced in a study of blood T cell repertoires in COVID-19. TCRdb keeps only in-frame clones here, not all; method: immunoSEQ multiplex PCR. The table includes 15,000 to 20,000 clones, around 88% detected once. Source material: PBMCs or T cells enriched from blood (not recorded which). These TCRs come from a woman in her twenties or thirties who had recovered from COVID-19.

In this sample, this clone turned up a few times. The CDR3 DNA is TGTGCCAGCAGTCCTCAGGGGGTAAGCGCCTACGAGCAGTACTTC. It translates to CASSPQGVSAYEQYF. This chain links TRBV28 with TRBJ2-7; 7 nucleotides agree with TRBD1. The trim removed 5 bases at V and 2 bases at J, leaving 9 bases unmatched. The CDR3 runs 15 residues. Germline CDR1 reads MDHEN; CDR2 reads SYDVKM. Looking up the rest from reference TRBV28 and TRBJ2-7 gives the full variable domain: DVKVTQSSRYLVKRTGEKVFLECVQDMDHENMFWYRQDPGLGLRLIYFSYDVKMKEKGDIPEGYSVSREKKERFSLILESASTNQTSMYLCASSPQGVSAYEQYFGPGTRLTVT.

This clone came up once. V gene TRBV5-6 combines with J gene TRBJ2-7; the D is unclear. This CDR3 is 11 amino acids long. V lost 0 bases and J lost 7, with 5 bases in between. In germline, CDR1 is SGHDT, CDR2 YYEEEE. CDR3 nucleotide sequence: TGTGCCAGCAGCTTGGAGGAGGAGCAGTACTTC. The encoded protein is CASSLEEEQYF.

This clone has just one count. The V and J genes are TRBV11-2 and TRBJ1-4, with TRBD1 matching over 7 bases. V was clipped by 4 bases and J by 14 bases; unmatched bases: 13. CDR3 length: 14 residues. Germline loops: CDR1 SGHAT, CDR2 FQNNGV. For the CDR3, the DNA is TGTGCCAGCAGCTCAGAAAGGGACAGAACTAACCTGTTTTTT. Protein product: CASSSERDRTNLFF.

The J gene is TRBJ2-7, the V gene TRBV19; 7 nucleotides agree with TRBD1. The germline CDR1 and CDR2 sequences are LNHDA and SQIVND (reference sequence). This CDR3 region has 14 residues. Trimming took 1 base from V and 3 from J; bases not matched to a gene: 3. This CDR3 reads CASSIGGQVYEQYF. The CDR3 DNA is TGTGCCAGTAGTATAGGTGGACAGGTCTACGAGCAGTACTTC.

V and J are TRBV30 and TRBJ1-2; TRBD1 matches at 8 bases. V lost 4 bases and J lost 8; bases outside the gene matches: 3. Looked up from germline, CDR1 is GTSNPN and CDR2 is SVGIG (reference sequence). The CDR3 covers 11 residues. CDR3 nucleotides: TGTGCCTGGAAGACAGGGGACGGCTACACCTTC. It codes for CAWKTGDGYTF.

The chain is built from TRBV5-1 and TRBJ1-2; D remains ambiguous. Germline-derived CDR1 and CDR2 are SGHRS and YFSETQ. The CDR3 extends over 13 amino acids. V lost 4 bases and J lost 8, with 15 bases in between. CDR3 sequence (DNA): TGCGCCAGCAGCCCGGGCTCTGAGGGCGGCTACACCTTC. Translating gives CASSPGSEGGYTF.

This rearrangement joins TRBV6-5 to TRBJ2-7, with TRBD1 matching over 10 bases. The CDR3 length is 13 residues. Trimming removed 6 bases from V and 3 bases from J; junction bases left unmatched: 2. Germline CDR1 and CDR2: MNHEY and SVGAGI. The CDR3 is CASRGQGGYEQYF. CDR3 sequence (DNA): TGTGCCAGCAGAGGACAGGGGGGCTACGAGCAGTACTTC.

J is TRBJ2-7 and V is TRBV25-1; the D is unclear. Germline-derived CDR1 and CDR2 are MGHDK and SYGVNS. Trimming left V 7 bases short and J 4 bases short, with 8 bases between. CDR3 length: 11 residues. The chain's CDR3 is CASNLHYEQYF. CDR3 coding DNA: TGTGCCAGCAACTTGCATTACGAGCAGTACTTC.

This clone was recorded only once. This chain uses TRBV28 with TRBJ1-5; 7 nucleotides match TRBD1. The V and J ends lost 5 bases and 5 bases, in that order; junction bases with no gene match: 9. This CDR3 has 15 amino acids. CDR1 and CDR2 (germline): MDHEN, SYDVKM. The CDR3 DNA reads TGTGCCAGCAGTGGAGGGACAGAGGGTGATCAGCCCCAGCATTTT. As protein: CASSGGTEGDQPQHF.

The V and J genes are TRBV7-7 and TRBJ2-1, with 10 bases fitting TRBD1. The CDR3 totals 17 residues. V lost 5 bases and J lost 4; bases outside the gene matches: 11. Germline V lookup: CDR1 SSHAT, CDR2 FNYEAQ (reference sequence). The chain's CDR3 is CASSPRTGDRGYNEQFF. The CDR3 bases are TGTGCCAGCAGCCCCCGAACCGGGGACAGGGGTTACAATGAGCAGTTCTTC.

This chain uses TRBV5-3 with TRBJ2-3; 8 bases map to TRBD1. TRBV5-3 falls under the ORF class, with uncertain function. The CDR3 covers 14 residues. J gave up 6 bases and V 2 bases, and 5 bases lay outside the gene matches. The CDR3 nucleotides read TGTGCCAGAAGCTTTAGTACAGGGGGGGATACGCAGTATTTT. Residues: CARSFSTGGDTQYF.

This chain connects TRBV6-5 to TRBJ2-7, with a tentative D call TRBD2 (7 bases). With 5 bases removed from V and 2 bases from J, the gap between germline ends came to 10 bases. CDR1 MNHEY and CDR2 SVGAGI come from the germline V gene. The CDR3 totals 13 residues. Here the CDR3 DNA reads TGTGCCAGCAGTAGGGGGGGGGCCTACGAGCAGTACTTC. Translated: CASSRGGAYEQYF.

The CDR3 DNA sequence: TGTGCCTGGAGTATGGCTCCCGCCACTGAAGCTTTCTTT. This translates into CAWSMAPATEAFF. The genes are TRBV30 and TRBJ1-1, with unresolved D. The CDR3 has 13 amino acids. The V gene's germline CDR1 is GTSNPN and CDR2 SVGIG (reference sequence). Trimming pared 2 bases from V and 4 bases from J, leaving 11 bases between. The full variable domain, with the rest looked up from reference TRBV30 and TRBJ1-1, is SQTIHQWPATLVQPVGSPLSLECTVEGTSNPNLYWYRQAAGRGLQLLFYSVGIGQISSEVPQNLSASRPQDRQFILSSKKLLLSDSGFYLCAWSMAPATEAFFGQGTRLTVV.

This chain's CDR3 is CASSYSGGVNEKLFF. Here the CDR3 DNA reads TGTGCCAGCAGTTACTCGGGGGGTGTCAATGAAAAACTGTTTTTT. The chain recombines TRBV6-5 with TRBJ1-4, with D possibly being TRBD1 (5 bases). This CDR3 is built from 15 residues. CDR1 and CDR2 from the germline V gene are MNHEY and SVGAGI. Trimming took 0 bases from V and 5 from J, leaving 10 bases between them.

The chain has TRBV7-2 and TRBJ1-2; D not certain. There are 15 residues in the CDR3. Per germline, CDR1 SGHTA and CDR2 FQGNSA. Trimming removed 0 bases from V and 0 bases from J, with 8 bases in between. The CDR3 DNA reads as TGTGCCAGCAGCTTAGCTGGGCAGGCTAACTATGGCTACACCTTC. Translated, it gives CASSLAGQANYGYTF.

The CDR3 region has the DNA TGTGCCAGCACCCGTCAGGAGGGGTCCTACGAGCAGTACTTC. Translation: CASTRQEGSYEQYF. The chain links TRBV28 to TRBJ2-7; maybe TRBD2 (6 bases). The CDR3 totals 14 residues. V dropped 7 bases and J dropped 1 base, with 14 bases sitting between them. Germline lookup yields CDR1 MDHEN and CDR2 SYDVKM.

This chain uses TRBV28 with TRBJ1-6; 9 bases line up with TRBD1. With 6 bases clipped from V and 7 bases from J, the junction kept 7 bases outside the gene matches. The CDR3 runs to 15 residues. The germline gives CDR1 MDHEN, CDR2 SYDVKM. The CDR3: CASRDRTGENSPLHF. CDR3 coding DNA: TGTGCCAGCAGGGATCGGACAGGGGAAAATTCACCCCTCCACTTT.

This clone was seen only a few times. The chain links TRBV4-3 to TRBJ1-3, with D unresolved. This CDR3 has 17 residues. Trimming shortened V by 0 bases and J by 0 bases, and 12 bases separated the two germline ends. The germline gives CDR1 LGHNA, CDR2 YSLEER. The CDR3 region has the DNA TGCGCCAGCAGCCAAGACCCCGCCAGTTACTCTGGAAACACCATATATTTT. It specifies CASSQDPASYSGNTIYF.